Below, 2 T cell receptor beta chains from the same sample are listed, as sequenced in a study of control samples from healthy donors and cancer patients. Using immunoSEQ multiplex PCR, the repertoire was profiled, and TCRdb retains in-frame clones only, with some absent. Of about 98,000 clones listed, about 79% are singletons. Sequences were obtained from blood. The receptors originated from a woman in her twenties or thirties in good health.

In this sample, this clone turned up a few times. The chain has TRBV5-5 and TRBJ1-2; D may be TRBD1 (6 bases). Germline V gene sequence: CDR1 SGHKS, CDR2 YYEKEE (reference sequence). V lost 3 bases, J lost 3 bases, and 18 bases lay in between. The CDR3 is 16 residues long. The CDR3 coding sequence is TGTGCCAGCAGCTCCTGGCAACAAACAGGGTACTATGGCTACACCTTC. Protein product: CASSSWQQTGYYGYTF. The variable domain in full, with the rest retrieved from reference TRBV5-5 and TRBJ1-2, is DAGVTQSPTHLIKTRGQQVTLRCSPISGHKSVSWYQQVLGQGPQFIFQYYEKEERGRGNFPDRFSARQFPNYSSELNVNALLLGDSALYLCASSSWQQTGYYGYTFGSGTRLTVV.

The rearrangement uses TRBV5-6 and TRBJ2-1; D possibly corresponds to TRBD1 (6 bases). The CDR3 is made up of 13 amino acids. From germline, CDR1 is SGHDT and CDR2 YYEEEE. Trimming cost V 4 bases and J 7 bases, with 12 bases left between them. The CDR3 loop is CASSPTGWNEQFF. CDR3 in DNA: TGTGCCAGCAGCCCGACAGGTTGGAATGAGCAGTTCTTC.